This T cell receptor (beta chain) was recorded in a study of T cells in Graves' hyperthyroidism and ophthalmopathy. Regarding the study as a whole: In the analysis, a 13 V-J model separated ophthalmopathy from stable hyperthyroidism. Expanded thyroid clonotypes (above 0.001) were mostly also found in blood.

Exclusion criteria comprised uncontrolled infection, other autoimmune disease, pregnancy or lactation. TCR beta CDR3 regions were amplified from RNA transcripts. When the TCR CDR3 underwent first-round RT-PCR, the HTBI primer set was used. One entry per CDR3 protein results from TCRdb running MiXCR on the multiplex PCR reads. Of approximately 610,000 distinct CDR3 sequences in the sample, around 17% were seen once. This clonotype was seen at least ten times. Its antigen is not identified. This CDR3 region has 19 residues. The germline V gene encodes CDR1 MDHEN and CDR2 SYDVKM. Trimming removed 0 bases at V and 6 bases at J, with 26 bases between.

V is TRBV28 and J is TRBJ1-2; D is unclear. The TCR originated in a young woman with Graves' hyperthyroidism. Specimen: blood. The CDR3 nucleotides read TGTGCCAGCAGTTTATGGGGCACAGCATCTTCTTCTATGAGGGATGGCTACACCTTC. This encodes CASSLWGTASSSMRDGYTF.